Below, 2 T cell receptor beta chains from the same sample are listed, as sequenced in a study of Ad26.COV2.S vaccination and SARS-CoV-2 variants. Using immunoSEQ multiplex PCR, the repertoire was profiled, and TCRdb retains in-frame clones only, with some absent. The sample lists around 300,000 clones; roughly 90% were seen once. Treatment in this sample: roughly 18 received Ad26.COV2.S at low or high dose, single or two shots; 5 received placebo; per-sample allocation not given. Sampling took place 63 days after the first vaccine or placebo injection. Material: peripheral blood, obtained in a trial of Ad26.COV2.S vaccine versus placebo. The origin of the receptors is a person between 18 and 65 years old who received the Ad26.COV2.S COVID-19 vaccine or a placebo.

The chain combines TRBV7-9 with TRBJ1-4; TRBD1 agrees at 12 bases. V lost 4 bases, J lost 8 bases, and 5 bases stayed unmatched. Germline V lookup: CDR1 SEHNR, CDR2 FQNEAQ (reference sequence). CDR3 length: 15 amino acids. The CDR3 reads CASSSGQGAREKLFF. The CDR3 nucleotides are TGTGCCAGCAGCTCGGGACAGGGGGCGCGGGAAAAACTGTTTTTT.

The CDR3 DNA follows: TGTGCCAGCAGCCGGGACGGGCGGGAAAAACTGTTTTTT. Translation: CASSRDGREKLFF. J is TRBJ1-4 and V is TRBV7-2; tentative D call: TRBD1 (5 bases). Trimming shortened V by 5 bases and J by 8 bases, and 12 bases separated the two germline ends. Germline V gives CDR1 SGHTA, CDR2 FQGNSA. There are 13 residues in the CDR3.